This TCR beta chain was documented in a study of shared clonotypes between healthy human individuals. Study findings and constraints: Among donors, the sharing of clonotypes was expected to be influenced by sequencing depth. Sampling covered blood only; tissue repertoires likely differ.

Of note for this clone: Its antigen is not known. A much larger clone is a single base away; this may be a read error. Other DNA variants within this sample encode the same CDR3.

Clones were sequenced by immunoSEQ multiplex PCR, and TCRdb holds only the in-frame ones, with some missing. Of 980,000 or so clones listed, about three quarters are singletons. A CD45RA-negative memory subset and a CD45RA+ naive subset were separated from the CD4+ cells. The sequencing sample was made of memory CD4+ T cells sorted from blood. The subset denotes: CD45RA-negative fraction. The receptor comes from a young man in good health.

The DNA for the CDR3 is TGTGCCAGCAGCTTAGCCCCCAGCTCCTATAATTCACCCCTCCACTTT. It specifies CASSLAPSSYNSPLHF. V and J are TRBV7-8 and TRBJ1-6; D is unclear. The CDR3 totals 16 residues. With 0 bases removed from V and 0 bases from J, the gap between germline ends came to 6 bases. Germline CDR1 is SGHVS and CDR2 is FQNEAQ.